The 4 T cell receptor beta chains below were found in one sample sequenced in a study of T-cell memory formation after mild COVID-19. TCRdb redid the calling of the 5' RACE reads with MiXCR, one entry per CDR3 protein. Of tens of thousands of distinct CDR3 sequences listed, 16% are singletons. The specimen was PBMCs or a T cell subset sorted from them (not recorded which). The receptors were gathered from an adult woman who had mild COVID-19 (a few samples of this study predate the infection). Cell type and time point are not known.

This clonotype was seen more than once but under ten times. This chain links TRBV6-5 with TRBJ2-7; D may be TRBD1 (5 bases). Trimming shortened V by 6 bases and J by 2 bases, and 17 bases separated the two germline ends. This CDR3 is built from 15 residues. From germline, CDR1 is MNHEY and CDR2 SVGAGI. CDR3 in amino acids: CASSYKGSATYEQYF. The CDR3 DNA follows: TGTGCCAGCAGCTACAAGGGGTCCGCCACCTACGAGCAGTACTTC.

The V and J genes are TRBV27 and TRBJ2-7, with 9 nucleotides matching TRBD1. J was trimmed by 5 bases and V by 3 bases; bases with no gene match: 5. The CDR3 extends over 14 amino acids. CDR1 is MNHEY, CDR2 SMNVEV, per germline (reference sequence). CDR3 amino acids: CASSFSGQGHEQYF. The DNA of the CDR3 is TGTGCCAGCAGTTTTTCGGGACAGGGTCACGAGCAGTACTTC.

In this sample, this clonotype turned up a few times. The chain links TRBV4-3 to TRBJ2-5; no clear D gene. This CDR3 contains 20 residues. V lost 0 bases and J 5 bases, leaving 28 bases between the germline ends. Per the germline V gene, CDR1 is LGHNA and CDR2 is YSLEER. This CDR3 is CASSQEYPSRPWALGETQYF. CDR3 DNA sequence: TGCGCCAGCAGCCAAGAGTACCCATCAAGGCCGTGGGCCTTAGGGGAGACCCAGTACTTC.

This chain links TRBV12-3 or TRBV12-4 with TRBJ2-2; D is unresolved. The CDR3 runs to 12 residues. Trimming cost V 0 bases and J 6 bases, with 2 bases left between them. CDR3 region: CASSLAAGELFF. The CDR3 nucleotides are TGTGCCAGCAGTTTAGCGGCCGGGGAGCTGTTTTTT.